This paragraph covers one T cell receptor beta chain sequence. The antigen remains undetermined. The data were taken from a study of T cells in localized non-small cell lung cancer. Whole-study results and caveats: It was uninvolved adjacent lung that showed the highest T cell clonality, exceeding tumor. Multi-region tumor sequencing was not done, so intratumor heterogeneity could not be excluded. Longer overall survival was associated with a higher density of T cells in the blood. Adjacent lung had a median approximately 57 of the 100 largest tumor clones.

The CDR3 loop spans 12 amino acids. CDR1 and CDR2 from the germline V gene are GTSNPN and SVGIG (reference sequence). Trimming took off 3 bases at V and 3 bases at J, with 9 bases between the two ends. The assay was immunoSEQ multiplex PCR, and TCRdb's table has in-frame clones only and misses some. This table holds 3,500 to 4,000 clones, about 31% found once. This sequence joins TRBV30 and TRBJ2-7, with a weak D call TRBD1 (5 bases). Sequenced here: lung tumor tissue, sampled before any cancer treatment. The receptor comes from a man aged 35 to 69 with stage I lung adenocarcinoma. CDR3 DNA sequence: TGTGCCTGGAGCAGGGAAGTCTACGAGCAGTACTTC. Translation gives CAWSREVYEQYF.